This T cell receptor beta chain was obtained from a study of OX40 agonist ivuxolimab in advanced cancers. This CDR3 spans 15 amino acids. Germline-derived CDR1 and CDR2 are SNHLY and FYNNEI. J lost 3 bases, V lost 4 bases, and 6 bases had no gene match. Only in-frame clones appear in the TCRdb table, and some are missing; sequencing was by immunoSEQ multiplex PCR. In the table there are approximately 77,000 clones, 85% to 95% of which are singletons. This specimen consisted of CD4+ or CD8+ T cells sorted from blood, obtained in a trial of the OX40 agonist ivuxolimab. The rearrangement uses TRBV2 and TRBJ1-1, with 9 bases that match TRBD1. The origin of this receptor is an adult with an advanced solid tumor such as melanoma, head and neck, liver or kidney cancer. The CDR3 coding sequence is TGTGCCAGCAGTGTTAGGACAGGGGCTCACACTGAAGCTTTCTTT. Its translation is CASSVRTGAHTEAFF.